The 7 T cell receptor beta chains below all came from one sample that was sequenced in a study of glioma-infiltrating T cells after dendritic cell vaccination. Profiled with immunoSEQ multiplex PCR; TCRdb holds only in-frame clones, not every one. There are around 78,000 clones in the sample; around 90% occur only once, and more than 2% lies in the top ten. Sample time point: after dendritic cell vaccination, including at tumor progression/relapse. Sequencing was performed on blood, taken after dendritic cell vaccination. Every receptor here comes from a human donor with glioblastoma.

V and J are TRBV6-5 and TRBJ2-1; D may be TRBD1 (6 bases). V shed 6 bases and J shed 10 bases, with 22 bases lying between them. The germline V gene has CDR1 MNHEY and CDR2 SVGAGI. The CDR3 loop spans 15 amino acids. CDR3 sequence: CASSNSGLGANEQFF. The CDR3 DNA sequence: TGTGCCAGCAGCAATTCCGGACTGGGGGCTAACGAGCAGTTCTTC.

The V call is TRBV9, the J call TRBJ2-7, with a tentative D call TRBD1 (6 bases). Deletions cut 0 bases from V and 3 bases from J, with 13 bases between. Looked up from germline, CDR1 is SGDLS and CDR2 is YYNGEE. CDR3 size: 15 residues. Written as DNA, the CDR3 is TGTGCCAGCAGCGTAGCTTTGGGGGCCTTCTACGAGCAGTACTTC. Its translation: CASSVALGAFYEQYF.

The chain links TRBV9 to TRBJ2-5; possible D gene TRBD2, 5 bases. Germline CDR1 SGDLS, CDR2 YYNGEE. The CDR3 has 15 amino acids. The V gene lost 0 bases and the J gene lost 5 bases, with 14 bases spanning the gap. The CDR3 DNA follows: TGTGCCAGCAGCGTAGCGGTTACCTCGGGGGAGACCCAGTACTTC. It yields the protein CASSVAVTSGETQYF.

The chain employs TRBV4-3 and TRBJ1-5, with 8 bases lining up with TRBD1. The CDR3 runs 16 residues. Trimming cost V 0 bases and J 3 bases; bases outside gene matches: 4. CDR1 LGHNA and CDR2 YSLEER come from the germline V gene. CDR3 loop: CASSQDPRGPNQPQHF. CDR3 sequence (DNA): TGCGCCAGCAGCCAAGATCCCAGGGGGCCCAATCAGCCCCAGCATTTT.

The chain joins TRBV11-2 to TRBJ2-3, with D hard to call. The CDR3 is 12 amino acids. Deletions cut 7 bases from V and 6 bases from J, with 11 bases between. CDR1 is SGHAT and CDR2 is FQNNGV in the germline V gene. CDR3 sequence (DNA): TGTGCCAGCAAAACGTCAGTCGATACGCAGTATTTT. Its protein product is CASKTSVDTQYF.

The chain has TRBV10-3 and TRBJ2-7, with 12 bases identical to TRBD2. The CDR3 covers 17 residues. Trimming removed 3 bases from V and 0 bases from J; junction bases left unmatched: 6. Germline V gene lookup returns CDR1 ENHRY and CDR2 SYGVKD. CDR3 DNA: TGTGCCATCAGTGAAACTAGCGGGAGGCAGAGCTCCTACGAGCAGTACTTC. Protein sequence: CAISETSGRQSSYEQYF.

This chain uses TRBV5-4 with TRBJ2-1; 9 positions match TRBD1. This CDR3 comprises 16 residues. Germline V CDR1 and CDR2: SGHNT, YYREEE (reference sequence). Trimming at V came to 6 bases and at J to 9 bases, leaving 16 bases not matched to a gene. The CDR3 is CASILNGGQGIGEQFF. The CDR3 region has the DNA TGTGCCAGCATCCTGAACGGGGGACAGGGTATTGGTGAGCAGTTCTTC.